This is a list of T cell receptor beta chains from one sample in a study of cytomegalovirus exposure and HLA in healthy donors. Libraries were prepared by immunoSEQ multiplex PCR; TCRdb keeps only in-frame clonotypes and omits some of them. This sample's table has 130,000 or so clones. The sample comprised PBMCs. Receptors were obtained from a woman in her thirties or forties in good health and CMV-seronegative. Both conserved end residues are part of each CDR3. The D gene is left open where the match is weak.

D: -; V: TRBV9; J: TRBJ1-6; DNA: TGTGCCAGCAGCGTAGTTGGGGGGGGGTCACCCCTCCACTTT; CDR3: CASSVVGGGSPLHF
D: -; V: TRBV29-1; J: TRBJ1-2; DNA: TGCAGCGTCCCTGATACGAGCGGCTACACCTTC; CDR3: CSVPDTSGYTF
D: -; V: TRBV2; J: TRBJ1-4; DNA: TGTGCCAGCAGTGGAGACAGTTATAATGAAAAACTGTTTTTT; CDR3: CASSGDSYNEKLFF
D: -; V: TRBV4-2; J: TRBJ2-7; DNA: TGTGCCAGCAGCCACGAGGGAGTCACCTACGAGCAGTACTTC; CDR3: CASSHEGVTYEQYF
D: -; V: TRBV7-2; J: TRBJ2-5; DNA: TGTGCCAGCAGCCTAGGCGGGGCGGAGGAGACCCAGTACTTC; CDR3: CASSLGGAEETQYF
D: -; V: TRBV2; J: TRBJ1-4; DNA: TGTGCCAGCAGTGGGGAGGACACAGCAACTAATGAAAAACTGTTTTTT; CDR3: CASSGEDTATNEKLFF
D: TRBD1; V: TRBV10-3; J: TRBJ1-2; DNA: TGTGCCATCAGTGAGTCGAGGGGACAGGGGGCCGGTGAAGGCTACACCTTC; CDR3: CAISESRGQGAGEGYTF
D: TRBD1; V: TRBV4-2; J: TRBJ1-6; DNA: TGTGCCAGCAGCCAAGAGTATGGGACAGGGTGGCATTCACCCCTCCACTTT; CDR3: CASSQEYGTGWHSPLHF
D: -; V: TRBV7-8; J: TRBJ1-5; DNA: TGTGCCAGCAGCTTAGCGCGGGGCAGTTATAGCAATCAGCCCCAGCATTTT; CDR3: CASSLARGSYSNQPQHF
D: -; V: TRBV5-1; J: TRBJ1-2; DNA: TGCGCCAGCAGGCCTGGAGGGTACTTGGACTATGGCTACACCTTC; CDR3: CASRPGGYLDYGYTF
D: -; V: TRBV10-3; J: TRBJ1-3; DNA: TGTGCCATCAGTGGGACGCCAGGGGTGGCAGGAAACACCATATATTTT; CDR3: CAISGTPGVAGNTIYF
D: -; V: TRBV4-1; J: TRBJ2-2; DNA: TGCGCCAGCAGCCAAGATGGACTTTCCGCTAACACCGGGGAGCTGTTTTTT; CDR3: CASSQDGLSANTGELFF
D: -; V: TRBV10-3; J: TRBJ2-2; DNA: TGTGCCATCAGGGCCACATCCGGGGAGCTGTTTTTT; CDR3: CAIRATSGELFF
D: TRBD1; V: TRBV7-2; J: TRBJ1-1; DNA: TGTGCCAGCAGATCGATACGACAGGGAATACAAGCTTTCTTT; CDR3: CASRSIRQGIQAFF
D: -; V: TRBV15; J: TRBJ2-1; DNA: TGTGCCACCAAACTTGGGACCGGGGGCAATGAGCAGTTCTTC; CDR3: CATKLGTGGNEQFF
D: -; V: TRBV4-3; J: TRBJ2-1; DNA: TGCGCCAGCAGCCAAGACTCGGGCGGGGGCACCCCGTTCTTC; CDR3: CASSQDSGGGTPFF
D: TRBD1; V: TRBV9; J: TRBJ2-6; DNA: TGTGCCAGCAGCAAAACAGGGGATGGGGCCAACGTCCTGACTTTC; CDR3: CASSKTGDGANVLTF
D: -; V: TRBV28; J: TRBJ2-7; DNA: TGTGCCAGCAGCTACTCCCTCTTGACTAGAACCTACGAGCAGTACTTC; CDR3: CASSYSLLTRTYEQYF
D: TRBD2; V: TRBV4-2; J: TRBJ2-5; DNA: TGTGCCAGCAGCCAACTAGCGGGGGGAAGGGCAGAGACCCAGTACTTC; CDR3: CASSQLAGGRAETQYF
D: TRBD1; V: TRBV7-3; J: TRBJ2-3; DNA: TGTGCCAGCAGCTCCTGGACAGGGAGTGGGACAGATACGCAGTATTTT; CDR3: CASSSWTGSGTDTQYF
D: TRBD1; V: TRBV16; J: TRBJ1-2; DNA: TGTGCCAGCAGCCAATCGGGACAGGCTTACTATGGCTACACCTTC; CDR3: CASSQSGQAYYGYTF
D: TRBD2; V: TRBV15; J: TRBJ2-1; DNA: TGTGCCACCAGCAGAGATCTGAGCGGGGGGTTCAGGGATGAGCAGTTCTTC; CDR3: CATSRDLSGGFRDEQFF
D: TRBD1; V: TRBV5-6; J: TRBJ1-5; DNA: TGTGCCAGCAGCTTGAGGGGGCTCGGGAATCAGCCCCAGCATTTT; CDR3: CASSLRGLGNQPQHF
D: TRBD1; V: TRBV11-2; J: TRBJ1-2; DNA: TGTGCCAGCAGCCGGGACAGAAACTATGGCTACACCTTC; CDR3: CASSRDRNYGYTF
D: -; V: TRBV7-2; J: TRBJ1-2; DNA: TGTGCCAGCAGCTCAGGCACCACACCCACCTTC; CDR3: CASSSGTTPTF
D: TRBD2; V: TRBV5-4; J: TRBJ2-1; DNA: TGTGCCAGCAGCCTTTCCTGGCGGGGGACTATTGAGCAGTTCTTC; CDR3: CASSLSWRGTIEQFF
D: -; V: TRBV28; J: TRBJ2-2; DNA: TGTGCCAGCAGGCAAACCGCAGGGATCGGGGAGCTGTTTTTT; CDR3: CASRQTAGIGELFF
D: -; V: TRBV29-1; J: TRBJ1-3; DNA: TGCAGCGTTCGATCGCAGGCAAACACCATATATTTT; CDR3: CSVRSQANTIYF
D: TRBD2; V: TRBV18; J: TRBJ2-3; DNA: TGTGCCAGCTCCCTTCGGGAGGGGACCACAGATACGCAGTATTTT; CDR3: CASSLREGTTDTQYF
D: TRBD1; V: TRBV11-2; J: TRBJ1-1; DNA: TGTGCCAGCAGCATCCAGGGACAGGGTGAGGCTTTCTTT; CDR3: CASSIQGQGEAFF
D: TRBD1; V: TRBV7-2; J: TRBJ1-3; DNA: TGTGCCAGCAGCTTAAGTTCAGGGGGCGGTTTCTCTGGAAACACCATATATTTT; CDR3: CASSLSSGGGFSGNTIYF
D: -; V: TRBV6-6; J: TRBJ1-5; DNA: TGTGCCAGCAGTCCCAGGACAGTAAACAATCAGCCCCAGCATTTT; CDR3: CASSPRTVNNQPQHF
D: TRBD1; V: TRBV6-1; J: TRBJ1-1; DNA: TGTGCCAGCAGTGATCCCGGGACAGGGGAAACTGAAGCTTTCTTT; CDR3: CASSDPGTGETEAFF
D: -; V: TRBV6-5; J: TRBJ1-6; DNA: TGTGCCAGCAGTAAGTCCGACGGGGGGGGCCCACCCCTCCACTTT; CDR3: CASSKSDGGGPPLHF
D: -; V: TRBV20-1; J: TRBJ1-1; DNA: TGCAGTGCGCCCGACTCTGAAGCTTTCTTT; CDR3: CSAPDSEAFF
D: TRBD1; V: TRBV5-6; J: TRBJ2-5; DNA: TGTGCCAGCAGCGCTACCAGGGGGCAAGAGACCCAGTACTTC; CDR3: CASSATRGQETQYF
D: TRBD1; V: TRBV6-1; J: TRBJ1-6; DNA: TGTGCCAGCAGTGGGGGATTGCAGGGGGTTGGTTCACCCCTCCACTTT; CDR3: CASSGGLQGVGSPLHF
D: TRBD1; V: TRBV7-6; J: TRBJ2-2; DNA: TGTGCCAGCAGCTTAGACCTCCCAGGGGGCCCCGGGGAGCTGTTTTTT; CDR3: CASSLDLPGGPGELFF
D: TRBD1; V: TRBV25-1; J: TRBJ2-1; DNA: TGTGCCAGCAGTGAAAAGGTAGGACAGGGGATTAATGAGCAGTTCTTC; CDR3: CASSEKVGQGINEQFF
D: TRBD2; V: TRBV9; J: TRBJ2-2; DNA: TGTGCCAGCAGCGTCAGCGGGGGGGCCCCCGGGGAGCTGTTTTTT; CDR3: CASSVSGGAPGELFF
D: TRBD1; V: TRBV6-5; J: TRBJ2-1; DNA: TGTGCCAGCACCTATTCCGGGACAGGGTACAATGAGCAGTTCTTC; CDR3: CASTYSGTGYNEQFF
D: -; V: TRBV7-3; J: TRBJ1-6; DNA: TGTGCCAGCAGCCCGGGGGGATATTCACCCCTCCACTTT; CDR3: CASSPGGYSPLHF
D: -; V: TRBV7-2; J: TRBJ1-2; DNA: TGTGCCAGCAGCTTATCCAGGGCTGGCTACACCTTC; CDR3: CASSLSRAGYTF
D: -; V: TRBV5-1; J: TRBJ1-2; DNA: TGCGCCAGCAGCTTGGCCCTGACTAATGGCTACACCTTC; CDR3: CASSLALTNGYTF
D: -; V: TRBV15; J: TRBJ2-5; DNA: TGTGCCACCAGCAGAGCAGGCAGGGGTGAGACCCAGTACTTC; CDR3: CATSRAGRGETQYF
D: -; V: TRBV18; J: TRBJ1-1; DNA: TGTGCCAGCTCACCACGGACCATGGGGGGAAATATGAACACTGAAGCTTTCTTT; CDR3: CASSPRTMGGNMNTEAFF
D: -; V: TRBV19; J: TRBJ1-1; DNA: TGTGCCAGTACCACTAGCAGTCTCGACACTGAAGCTTTCTTT; CDR3: CASTTSSLDTEAFF
D: -; V: TRBV6-1; J: TRBJ1-2; DNA: TGTGCCAGCAGATCAACAGGGAGCTATGGCTACACCTTC; CDR3: CASRSTGSYGYTF
D: -; V: TRBV2; J: TRBJ1-6; DNA: TGTGCCAGCAAGAGTAATAATTCACCCCTCCACTTT; CDR3: CASKSNNSPLHF
D: TRBD1; V: TRBV29-1; J: TRBJ1-1; DNA: TGCAGTGACACGCTAGGGACAGATAACACTGAAGCTTTCTTT; CDR3: CSDTLGTDNTEAFF
D: TRBD1; V: TRBV6-1; J: TRBJ2-7; DNA: TGTGCCAGCAGTCACGGACAGGGTCAGAAGTACGAGCAGTACTTC; CDR3: CASSHGQGQKYEQYF
D: -; V: TRBV7-9; J: TRBJ2-7; DNA: TGTGCCAGCAGCTCGTTCGGGACTGATTCCTACGAGCAGTACTTC; CDR3: CASSSFGTDSYEQYF
D: -; V: TRBV6-6; J: TRBJ1-4; DNA: TGTGCCAGCAGCCCCGAGGAGAAAACTAATGAAAAACTGTTTTTT; CDR3: CASSPEEKTNEKLFF
D: -; V: TRBV10-3; J: TRBJ2-2; DNA: TGTGCCATCACCCCGTCAAGTGGACTTAACACCGGGGAGCTGTTTTTT; CDR3: CAITPSSGLNTGELFF
D: -; V: TRBV7-2; J: TRBJ2-5; DNA: TGTGCCAGCAGCCTGGGGCACCAAGAGACCCAGTACTTC; CDR3: CASSLGHQETQYF
D: -; V: TRBV9; J: TRBJ1-3; DNA: TGTGCCAGCAGCTCCCGGACAGACTCCTCTGGAAACACCATATATTTC; CDR3: CASSSRTDSSGNTIYF
D: -; V: TRBV7-8; J: TRBJ1-1; DNA: TGTGCCAGCAGATTAGACATGAACACTGAAGCTTTCTTT; CDR3: CASRLDMNTEAFF
D: TRBD1; V: TRBV11-2; J: TRBJ2-7; DNA: TGTGCCAGCCGACAGACAGGGGGCAAATACGAGCAGTACTTC; CDR3: CASRQTGGKYEQYF
D: -; V: TRBV5-1; J: TRBJ2-5; DNA: TGCGCCAGCAGCTTGGCGAAGGAGGAGACCCAGTACTTC; CDR3: CASSLAKEETQYF